The sample holds a few counts of the clone carrying this T cell receptor (beta chain). TCRdb's table, derived via immunoSEQ multiplex PCR, lists solely in-frame clones and lacks some. The table includes about 190,000 clones, less than 80% detected once. This specimen comes from a study of blood T cell repertoires in COVID-19. Turning to the study itself: COVID-19 samples collected from the United States, Italy and Spain covered acute and convalescent phases.

The CDR3 length is 15 residues. The rearrangement joins TRBV21-1 to TRBJ2-1; TRBD2 is the table's D call, not checked against the DNA. TRBV21-1 is a listed pseudogene. The sample was peripheral blood. This sequence originates from a woman aged 50 to 60 with acute or convalescent COVID-19. In nucleotides, the CDR3 is TGTGCCAGCAGCAAACTAGCGGGAGGGAACAATGAGCAGTTCTTC. Amino acids: CASSKLAGGNNEQFF.